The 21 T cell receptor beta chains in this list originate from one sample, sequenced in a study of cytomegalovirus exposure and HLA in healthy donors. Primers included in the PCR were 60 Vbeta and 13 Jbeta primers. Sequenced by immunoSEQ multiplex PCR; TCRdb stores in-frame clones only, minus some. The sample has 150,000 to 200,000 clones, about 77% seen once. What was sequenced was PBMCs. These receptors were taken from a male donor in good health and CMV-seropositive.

DNA of the CDR3: TGTGCCAGCAGCCAAGGGACAGTTCTTTGGACTGAAGCTTTCTTT. It is translated as CASSQGTVLWTEAFF. The chain uses TRBV14 and TRBJ1-1, with D possibly TRBD1 on 6 matching bases. CDR1 is SGHDN and CDR2 is FVKESK in the germline V gene. V dropped 1 base and J dropped 5 bases, with 14 bases sitting between them. This CDR3 region has 15 residues.

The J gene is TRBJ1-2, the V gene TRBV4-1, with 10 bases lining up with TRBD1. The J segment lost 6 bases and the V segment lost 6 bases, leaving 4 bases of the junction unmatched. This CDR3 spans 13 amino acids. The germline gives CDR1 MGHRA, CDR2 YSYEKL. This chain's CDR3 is CASRQTGGDGYTF. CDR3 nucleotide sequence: TGCGCCAGCAGGCAGACAGGGGGCGATGGCTACACCTTC.

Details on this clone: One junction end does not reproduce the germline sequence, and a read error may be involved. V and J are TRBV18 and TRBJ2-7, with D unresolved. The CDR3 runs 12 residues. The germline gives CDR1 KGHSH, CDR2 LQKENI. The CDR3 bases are TGTGCCAGCTCACCTCTCTCCGACGAGCAGTACTTC. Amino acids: CASSPLSDEQYF.

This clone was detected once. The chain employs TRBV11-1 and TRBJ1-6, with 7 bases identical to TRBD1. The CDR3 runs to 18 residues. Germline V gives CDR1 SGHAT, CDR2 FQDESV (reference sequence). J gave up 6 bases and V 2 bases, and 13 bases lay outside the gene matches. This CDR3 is CASSLYRDRFIFNSPLHF. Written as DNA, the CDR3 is TGTGCCAGCAGCTTATACCGGGACAGATTCATTTTTAATTCACCCCTCCACTTT.

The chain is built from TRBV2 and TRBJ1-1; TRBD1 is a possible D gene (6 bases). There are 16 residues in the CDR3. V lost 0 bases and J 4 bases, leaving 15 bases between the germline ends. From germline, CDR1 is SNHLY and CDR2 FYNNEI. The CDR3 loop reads CASSEALRGASTEAFF. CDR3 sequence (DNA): TGTGCCAGCAGTGAAGCGCTTCGGGGGGCCAGCACTGAAGCTTTCTTT.

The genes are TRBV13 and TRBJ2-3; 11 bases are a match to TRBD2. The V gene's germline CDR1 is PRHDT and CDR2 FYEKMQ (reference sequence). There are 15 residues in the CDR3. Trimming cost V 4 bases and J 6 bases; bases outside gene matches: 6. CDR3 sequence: CASSSIAGGQDTQYF. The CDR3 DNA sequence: TGTGCCAGCAGCTCGATAGCGGGGGGGCAGGATACGCAGTATTTT.

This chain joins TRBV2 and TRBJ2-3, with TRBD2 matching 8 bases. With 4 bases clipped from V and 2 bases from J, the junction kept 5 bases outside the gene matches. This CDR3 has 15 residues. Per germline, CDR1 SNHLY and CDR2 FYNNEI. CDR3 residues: CASSVGGANTDTQYF. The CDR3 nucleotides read TGTGCCAGCAGTGTCGGGGGGGCCAACACAGATACGCAGTATTTT. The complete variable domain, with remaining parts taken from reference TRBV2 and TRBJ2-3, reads EPEVTQTPSHQVTQMGQEVILRCVPISNHLYFYWYRQILGQKVEFLVSFYNNEISEKSEIFDDQFSVERPDGSNFTLKIRSTKLEDSAMYFCASSVGGANTDTQYFGPGTRLTVL.

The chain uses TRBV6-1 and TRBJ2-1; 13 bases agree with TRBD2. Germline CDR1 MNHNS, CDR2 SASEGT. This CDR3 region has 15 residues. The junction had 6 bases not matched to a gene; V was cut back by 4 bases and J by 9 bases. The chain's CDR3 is CASSGEGLAGTEQFF. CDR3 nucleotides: TGTGCCAGCAGTGGGGAGGGACTAGCGGGGACTGAGCAGTTCTTC.

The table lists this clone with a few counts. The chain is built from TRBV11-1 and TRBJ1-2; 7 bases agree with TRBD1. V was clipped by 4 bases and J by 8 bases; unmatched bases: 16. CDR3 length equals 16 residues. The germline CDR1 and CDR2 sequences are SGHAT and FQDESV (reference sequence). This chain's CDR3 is CASSSESQGGARGYTF. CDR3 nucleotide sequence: TGTGCCAGCAGCTCCGAAAGCCAGGGGGGCGCGCGAGGCTACACCTTC.

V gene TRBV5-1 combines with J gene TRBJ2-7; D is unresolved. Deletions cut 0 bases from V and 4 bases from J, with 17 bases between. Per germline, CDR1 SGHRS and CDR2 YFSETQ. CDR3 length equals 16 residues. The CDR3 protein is CASSLAVRSPPYEQYF. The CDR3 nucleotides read TGCGCCAGCAGCTTGGCCGTAAGAAGCCCTCCGTACGAGCAGTACTTC.

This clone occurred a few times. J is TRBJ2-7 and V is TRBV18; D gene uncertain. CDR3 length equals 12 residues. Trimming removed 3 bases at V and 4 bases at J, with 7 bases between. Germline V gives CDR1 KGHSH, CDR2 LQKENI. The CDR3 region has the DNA TGTGCCAGCTCACCGTATGAGTACGAGCAGTACTTC. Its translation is CASSPYEYEQYF.

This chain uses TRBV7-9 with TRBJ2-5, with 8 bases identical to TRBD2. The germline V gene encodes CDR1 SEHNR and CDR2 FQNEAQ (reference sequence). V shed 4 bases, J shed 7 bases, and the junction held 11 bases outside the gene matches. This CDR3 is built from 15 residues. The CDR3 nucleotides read TGTGCCAGCAGCTCTAAGACGACCGGGGGGGGGACCCAGTACTTC. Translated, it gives CASSSKTTGGGTQYF.

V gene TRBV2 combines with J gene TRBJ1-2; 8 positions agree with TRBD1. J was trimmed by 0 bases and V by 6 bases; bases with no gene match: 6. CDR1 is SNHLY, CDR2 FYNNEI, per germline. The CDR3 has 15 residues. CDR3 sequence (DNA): TGTGCCAGCAGACAGGGGGAATCAGCTAACTATGGCTACACCTTC. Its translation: CASRQGESANYGYTF.

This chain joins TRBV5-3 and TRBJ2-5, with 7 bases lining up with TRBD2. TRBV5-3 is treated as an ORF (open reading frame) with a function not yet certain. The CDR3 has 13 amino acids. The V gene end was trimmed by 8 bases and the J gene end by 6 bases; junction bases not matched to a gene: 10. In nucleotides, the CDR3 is TGTGCCAGCGGGGAGCAGGGAGGGAAGACCCAGTACTTC. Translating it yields CASGEQGGKTQYF.

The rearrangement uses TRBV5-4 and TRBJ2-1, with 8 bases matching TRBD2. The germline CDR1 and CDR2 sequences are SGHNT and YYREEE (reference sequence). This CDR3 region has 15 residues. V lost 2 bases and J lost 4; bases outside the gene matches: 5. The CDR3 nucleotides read TGTGCCAGCAGCTTTATAGCGGGGACTTACAATGAGCAGTTCTTC. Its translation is CASSFIAGTYNEQFF.

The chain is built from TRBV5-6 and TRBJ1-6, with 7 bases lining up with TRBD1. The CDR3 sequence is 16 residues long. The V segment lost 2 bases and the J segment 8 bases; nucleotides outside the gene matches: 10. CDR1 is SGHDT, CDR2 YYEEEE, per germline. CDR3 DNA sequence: TGTGCCAGCAGCTTCTTCGGGACAGTTGGGGATTCACCCCTCCACTTT. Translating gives CASSFFGTVGDSPLHF.

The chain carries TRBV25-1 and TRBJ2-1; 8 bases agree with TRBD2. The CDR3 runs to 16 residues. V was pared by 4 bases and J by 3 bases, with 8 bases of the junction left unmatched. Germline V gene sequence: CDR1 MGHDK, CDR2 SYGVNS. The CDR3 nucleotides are TGTGCCAGCAGTGTTTCCGGGACTAGTCACTACAATGAGCAGTTCTTC. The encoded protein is CASSVSGTSHYNEQFF.

This chain's CDR3 is CSVAGQGNYEQYF. The CDR3 DNA reads as TGCAGCGTGGCAGGACAGGGTAACTACGAGCAGTACTTC. The chain employs TRBV29-1 and TRBJ2-7; TRBD1 agrees at 8 bases. This CDR3 is 13 amino acids long. Germline assignment: CDR1 SQVTM and CDR2 ANQGSEA. With 6 bases clipped from V and 3 bases from J, the junction kept 7 bases outside the gene matches.

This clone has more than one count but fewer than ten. DNA of the CDR3: TGTGCCAGCAGCTTGATCGGAGGGGTTAATGAAAAACTGTTTTTT. This codes for CASSLIGGVNEKLFF. The chain links TRBV5-6 to TRBJ1-4, with D maybe TRBD1 (5 bases). Germline V gene lookup returns CDR1 SGHDT and CDR2 YYEEEE. This CDR3 comprises 15 residues. Between the trimmed V and J ends, which lost 1 base and 4 bases, there was a span of 11 bases.

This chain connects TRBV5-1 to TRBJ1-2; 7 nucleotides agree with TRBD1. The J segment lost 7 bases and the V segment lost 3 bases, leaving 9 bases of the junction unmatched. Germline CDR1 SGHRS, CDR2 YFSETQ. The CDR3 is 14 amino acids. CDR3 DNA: TGCGCCAGCAGCTCTTCGACAGGGATTTTTGGCTACACCTTC. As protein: CASSSSTGIFGYTF.

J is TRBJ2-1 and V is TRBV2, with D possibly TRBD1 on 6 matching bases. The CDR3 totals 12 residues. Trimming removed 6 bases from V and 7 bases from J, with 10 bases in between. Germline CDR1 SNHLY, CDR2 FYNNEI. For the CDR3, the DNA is TGTGCCAGCAGCCCAGGGGTAAATGAGCAGTTCTTC. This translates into CASSPGVNEQFF.